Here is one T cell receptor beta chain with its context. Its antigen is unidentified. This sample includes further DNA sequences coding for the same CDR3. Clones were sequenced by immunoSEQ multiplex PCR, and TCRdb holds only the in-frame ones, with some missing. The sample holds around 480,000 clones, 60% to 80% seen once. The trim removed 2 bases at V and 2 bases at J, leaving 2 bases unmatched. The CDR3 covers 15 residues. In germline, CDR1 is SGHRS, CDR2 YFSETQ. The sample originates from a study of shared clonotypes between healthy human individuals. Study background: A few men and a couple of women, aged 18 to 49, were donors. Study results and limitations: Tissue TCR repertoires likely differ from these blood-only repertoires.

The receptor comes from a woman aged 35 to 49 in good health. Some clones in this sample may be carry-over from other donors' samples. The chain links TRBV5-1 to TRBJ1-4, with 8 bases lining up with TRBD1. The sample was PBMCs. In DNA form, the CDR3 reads TGCGCCAGCAGCTTAGGACAGGGCACTAATGAAAAACTGTTTTTT. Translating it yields CASSLGQGTNEKLFF. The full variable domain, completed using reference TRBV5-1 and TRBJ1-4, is KAGVTQTPRYLIKTRGQQVTLSCSPISGHRSVSWYQQTPGQGLQFLFEYFSETQRNKGNFPGRFSGRQFSNSRSEMNVSTLELGDSALYLCASSLGQGTNEKLFFGSGTQLSVL.